These 15 T cell receptor beta chains share one sample of origin, sequenced in a study of blood T cell repertoires in COVID-19. The table came from immunoSEQ multiplex PCR; TCRdb's copy has only in-frame clones and leaves some out. Of more than 150,000 clones listed, about four fifths were seen once; the top ten hold roughly 0.58%. Sequenced: peripheral blood. Receptors were obtained from a man aged 55 to 69 with acute or convalescent COVID-19.

This clone occurred a few times. This chain joins TRBV7-2 and TRBJ1-5; no firm D call. The CDR3 contains 13 residues. The ends were cut back, 3 bases at V and 3 bases at J, with 6 bases in the middle. The V gene's germline CDR1 is SGHTA and CDR2 FQGNSA. CDR3 sequence (DNA): TGTGCCAGCAGCTTGGACTTCAATCAGCCCCAGCATTTT. This encodes CASSLDFNQPQHF.

This clone was seen a handful of times. V is TRBV20-1 and J is TRBJ1-1; the D is unclear. The CDR3 is 11 residues long. V lost 6 bases, J lost 3 bases, and 8 bases lay in between. The germline CDR1 and CDR2 sequences are DFQATT and SNEGSKA (reference sequence). CDR3 DNA: TGCAGTGCGCTAATGTACACTGAAGCTTTCTTT. Translating gives CSALMYTEAFF.

This clone was picked up a small number of times. The chain combines TRBV2 with TRBJ2-1; D gene unclear. Germline CDR1 SNHLY, CDR2 FYNNEI. V was shortened by 2 bases and J by 9 bases, with 5 bases between the two germline ends. This CDR3 comprises 11 residues. The CDR3 sequence is CASSERAEQFF. The CDR3, as DNA: TGTGCCAGCAGTGAAAGAGCTGAGCAGTTCTTC. The entire variable domain, with the rest obtained from reference TRBV2 and TRBJ2-1, is as follows: EPEVTQTPSHQVTQMGQEVILRCVPISNHLYFYWYRQILGQKVEFLVSFYNNEISEKSEIFDDQFSVERPDGSNFTLKIRSTKLEDSAMYFCASSERAEQFFGPGTRLTVL.

This clone was seen a handful of times. The chain uses TRBV7-6 and TRBJ2-5; 11 bases align to TRBD2. Germline CDR1 is SGHVS and CDR2 is FNYEAQ. Losses at the gene ends were 0 bases for V and 7 bases for J; bases not matched to a gene: 7. The CDR3 covers 16 residues. CDR3 sequence reads: CASSLAASGGTGTQYF. In DNA form, the CDR3 reads TGTGCCAGCAGCTTAGCGGCTAGCGGGGGGACGGGGACCCAGTACTTC.

The rearrangement links TRBV9 to TRBJ2-1; 7 bases map to TRBD2. The ends lost 0 bases at V and 4 bases at J; junction bases unmatched: 4. Germline CDR1 and CDR2: SGDLS and YYNGEE. This CDR3 is built from 15 residues. CDR3 loop: CASSVVGEGYNEQFF. The CDR3 DNA sequence: TGTGCCAGCAGCGTAGTCGGGGAGGGATACAATGAGCAGTTCTTC.

The chain is built from TRBV7-2 and TRBJ1-6; 9 bases fit TRBD1. Germline CDR1 SGHTA, CDR2 FQGNSA. The trim removed 2 bases at V and 8 bases at J, leaving 4 bases unmatched. The CDR3 sequence is 15 residues long. DNA for the CDR3: TGTGCCAGCAGCTTACAACAGGGGGCGGATTCACCCCTCCACTTT. This sequence encodes CASSLQQGADSPLHF.

This chain connects TRBV21-1 to TRBJ1-4; the D call TRBD1 from the table was never checked on the DNA. TRBV21-1 represents a pseudogene. This CDR3 spans 16 amino acids. The CDR3 DNA reads as TGTGCCAGCAGCAAAAGGTATGGGCAGAGAAATGAAAAACTGTTTTTT. This gives the protein CASSKRYGQRNEKLFF.

The chain employs TRBV2 and TRBJ1-2; TRBD1 matches at 7 bases. CDR1 and CDR2 (germline): SNHLY, FYNNEI. V dropped 1 base and J dropped 4; count of bases not matched to a gene: 6. The CDR3 is 15 residues long. CDR3 sequence: CASSEEGTARYGYTF. CDR3 nucleotides: TGTGCCAGCAGTGAAGAAGGGACAGCTCGCTATGGCTACACCTTC.

This sequence joins TRBV6-2 or TRBV6-3 and TRBJ1-5; 8 nucleotides line up with TRBD1. The CDR3 contains 19 residues. The V gene's germline CDR1 is MNHEY and CDR2 SVGEGT. The V and J ends lost 2 bases and 2 bases, in that order; junction bases with no gene match: 14. The CDR3 DNA reads TGTGCCAGCAGTTACGCTTTGGGCAGGGGGCAAGACGGCAATCAGCCCCAGCATTTT. Translating it yields CASSYALGRGQDGNQPQHF.

This clone was recorded once. The V and J genes are TRBV27 and TRBJ1-3; 7 bases map to TRBD1. With 5 bases clipped from V and 7 bases from J, the junction kept 11 bases outside the gene matches. This CDR3 contains 15 residues. CDR1 MNHEY and CDR2 SMNVEV come from the germline V gene (reference sequence). The CDR3 coding sequence is TGTGCCAGCAGTGTGACAGGGAATTCGGTGAACACCATATATTTT. This encodes CASSVTGNSVNTIYF.

The rearrangement uses TRBV13 and TRBJ2-5; 11 nucleotides agree with TRBD2. The CDR3 totals 16 residues. The ends lost 4 bases at V and 5 bases at J; junction bases unmatched: 9. Germline CDR1 is PRHDT and CDR2 is FYEKMQ (reference sequence). The CDR3 region is CASSSSTSGGPETQYF. The DNA for the CDR3 is TGTGCCAGCAGCTCCAGTACTAGCGGGGGACCGGAGACCCAGTACTTC. Combining the CDR3 with reference TRBV13 and TRBJ2-5 gives the whole variable domain AAGVIQSPRHLIKEKRETATLKCYPIPRHDTVYWYQQGPGQDPQFLISFYEKMQSDKGSIPDRFSAQQFSDYHSELNMSSLELGDSALYFCASSSSTSGGPETQYFGPGTRLLVL.

This clone was picked up a small number of times. The chain uses TRBV28 and TRBJ2-7; D unclear. Between the trimmed V and J ends, which lost 6 bases and 6 bases, there was a span of 18 bases. Per the germline V gene, CDR1 is MDHEN and CDR2 is SYDVKM. This CDR3 is 14 amino acids long. CDR3 nucleotides: TGTGCCAGCAGCTATACCTTACGCCCCTCCGAGCAGTACTTC. Its translation is CASSYTLRPSEQYF.

The chain is built from TRBV3-1 (or the pseudogene TRBV3-2) and TRBJ1-2, with a possible D match to TRBD1 (5 bases). V gave up 4 bases and J gave up 8 bases, with 17 bases separating them. Germline lookup yields CDR1 LGHDT and CDR2 YNNKEL (reference sequence). This CDR3 spans 14 amino acids. The CDR3: CASSRRGGATGYTF. Here the CDR3 DNA reads TGTGCCAGCAGCCGCCGAGGCGGGGCTACCGGCTACACCTTC.

This sequence joins TRBV6-5 and TRBJ1-1; unclear D gene. The CDR3 loop spans 13 amino acids. CDR1 and CDR2 (germline): MNHEY, SVGAGI. V was pared by 4 bases and J by 3 bases, with 9 bases between. CDR3 bases: TGTGCCAGCAGTTCCCCCCAGGACACTGAAGCTTTCTTT. Residues: CASSSPQDTEAFF.

This rearrangement joins TRBV6-2 or TRBV6-3 to TRBJ2-1; TRBD2 matches at 13 bases. Germline CDR1 reads MNHEY; CDR2 reads SVGEGT. With V trimmed by 3 bases and J by 10 bases, 6 bases remained unmatched. The CDR3 extends over 15 amino acids. The CDR3 nucleotides are TGTGCCAGCAGTTATACTAGCGGGAGGGCTTCGGAGCAGTTCTTC. The encoded protein is CASSYTSGRASEQFF.